Following are 29 T cell receptor beta chains from one sample sequenced in a study of T-cell memory formation after mild COVID-19 listed by TCRdb under 2021. Receptor amplification or capture employed 5' RACE. The instrument given in TCRdb is Illumina NovaSeq 6000. Clones were called with MiXCR by TCRdb after fastp trimmed the public reads at Q25, and only in-frame beta chains were retained. All rows with the same CDR3 protein become a single entry with the most common DNA and genes. For this sample there are hundreds of thousands of distinct CDR3 sequences; approximately 29% appear just once. Roughly 14% of the sample is in the top ten clones. Sequences were obtained from PBMCs or a T cell subset sorted from them (not recorded which). The receptors derive from an adult woman who had mild COVID-19 (a few samples of this study predate the infection). The sample titles of this study are shuffled in the database, so cell type and time point are left out; the donor was told from shared clones.

V is TRBV6-6 and J is TRBJ2-3; 9 bases fit TRBD2. This CDR3 has 16 residues. Trimming took 6 bases from V and 3 from J; bases not matched to a gene: 10. From germline, CDR1 is MNHNY and CDR2 SVGAGI (reference sequence). The CDR3 protein is CASRSRGTSPTDTQYF. Written as DNA, the CDR3 is TGTGCCAGCAGATCCCGCGGGACTAGCCCTACAGATACGCAGTATTTT.

The rearrangement joins TRBV11-3 to TRBJ1-2, with 9 nucleotides matching TRBD1. There are 14 residues in the CDR3. Germline CDR1 and CDR2: SGHNT and YENEEA. Trimming cost V 4 bases and J 6 bases; bases outside gene matches: 6. The CDR3 nucleotides read TGTGCCAGCAGCTCGTATCGGGACAGGGATGGCTACACCTTC. The encoded protein is CASSSYRDRDGYTF.

The chain links TRBV9 to TRBJ2-3; D is perhaps TRBD1 (6 bases). Germline CDR1 reads SGDLS; CDR2 reads YYNGEE. The V end was cut by 2 bases, the J end by 4 bases, with 17 bases between. The length of the CDR3 is 16 residues. Here the CDR3 DNA reads TGTGCCAGCAGCGTTGACAGCGCCCAGGGGTCAGATACGCAGTATTTT. Amino acids: CASSVDSAQGSDTQYF.

In its sample, this clonotype was seen a few times. V usage is TRBV3-1 and J usage is TRBJ1-1; D is uncertain. The CDR3 runs to 13 residues. From germline, CDR1 is LGHDT and CDR2 YNNKEL (reference sequence). Trimming removed 4 bases from V and 4 bases from J, with 10 bases in between. DNA for the CDR3: TGTGCCAGCAGCCGTACCAGTGGCACTGAAGCTTTCTTT. This codes for CASSRTSGTEAFF.

This clonotype occurred a few times. The chain carries TRBV29-1 and TRBJ2-5, with 7 bases fitting TRBD2. The CDR3 runs to 15 residues. V was clipped by 3 bases and J by 5 bases; unmatched bases: 12. Germline-derived CDR1 and CDR2 are SQVTM and ANQGSEA. DNA for the CDR3: TGCAGCGTTGAGGAGAGCGGGAAGGGTCGGGAGACCCAGTACTTC. Residues: CSVEESGKGRETQYF.

The V and J genes are TRBV4-1 and TRBJ2-7; the match to TRBD2 covers 8 bases. Trimming cost V 3 bases and J 0 bases; bases outside gene matches: 16. Germline CDR1 and CDR2: MGHRA and YSYEKL. CDR3 length: 19 residues. The CDR3 is CASSQADMRSGTSSYEQYF. In DNA, the CDR3 is TGCGCCAGCAGCCAGGCAGACATGAGGAGCGGGACTAGCTCCTACGAGCAGTACTTC.

This clonotype was seen more than once but under ten times. This chain connects TRBV7-2 to TRBJ2-5, with 9 bases matching TRBD1. Trimming at V came to 5 bases and at J to 4 bases, leaving 2 bases not matched to a gene. The CDR3 runs 13 residues. CDR1 and CDR2 (germline): SGHTA, FQGNSA. CDR3 sequence reads: CASSMGQGETQYF. Here the CDR3 DNA reads TGTGCCAGCAGCATGGGACAGGGAGAGACCCAGTACTTC.

This clonotype was seen ten or more times. This chain connects TRBV29-1 to TRBJ2-5, with D unresolved. CDR3 size: 13 residues. V shed 4 bases and J shed 5 bases, with 14 bases lying between them. Germline assignment: CDR1 SQVTM and CDR2 ANQGSEA. The CDR3 sequence is CSVARQTTETQYF. Written as DNA, the CDR3 is TGCAGCGTTGCTAGGCAAACGACGGAGACCCAGTACTTC.

The chain is built from TRBV18 and TRBJ1-1; TRBD1 agrees at 7 bases. Germline CDR1 reads KGHSH; CDR2 reads LQKENI. The CDR3 has 13 amino acids. Trimming cost V 3 bases and J 7 bases; bases outside gene matches: 5. The CDR3, as DNA: TGTGCCAGCTCACCGTACAGGGGAGGTGAAGCTTTCTTT. Translating gives CASSPYRGGEAFF.

The chain employs TRBV30 and TRBJ1-2; D is unresolved. With 2 bases removed from V and 7 bases from J, the gap between germline ends came to 14 bases. The length of the CDR3 is 13 residues. Per germline, CDR1 GTSNPN and CDR2 SVGIG (reference sequence). CDR3 loop: CAWSKTGGGGYTF. CDR3 bases: TGTGCCTGGAGTAAGACGGGAGGCGGTGGCTACACCTTC.

This chain links TRBV20-1 with TRBJ1-1; D not certain. Trimming took off 0 bases at V and 6 bases at J, with 14 bases between the two ends. CDR1 and CDR2 (germline): DFQATT, SNEGSKA (reference sequence). This CDR3 contains 14 residues. The CDR3, as DNA: TGCAGTGCTAGAGAGACCGGGCGAGGGTCTGAAGCTTTCTTT. This translates into CSARETGRGSEAFF.

This clonotype was seen only a few times. The chain joins TRBV3-1 to TRBJ2-5; 8 nucleotides align to TRBD1. CDR3 length: 16 amino acids. Trimming took 3 bases from V and 2 from J; bases not matched to a gene: 8. Germline assignment: CDR1 LGHDT and CDR2 YNNKEL (reference sequence). The DNA for the CDR3 is TGTGCCAGCAGCCAGCCGGGACAGGACGTACAAGAGACCCAGTACTTC. Translation: CASSQPGQDVQETQYF.

The CDR3 nucleotides are TGTGCCAGCAGCCGGGGGCGGGATGTAGAGCAGTTCTTC. As protein: CASSRGRDVEQFF. The chain uses TRBV7-9 and TRBJ2-1; the D call may be TRBD1 or TRBD2 (6 bases each). CDR1 and CDR2 from the germline V gene are SEHNR and FQNEAQ (reference sequence). V dropped 5 bases and J dropped 10 bases, with 15 bases sitting between them. The CDR3 extends over 13 amino acids.

There are a few counts of this clonotype. The genes are TRBV2 and TRBJ2-3; TRBD1 is a possible D gene (6 bases). V gave up 7 bases and J gave up 4 bases, with 15 bases separating them. CDR3 size: 14 residues. CDR1 SNHLY and CDR2 FYNNEI come from the germline V gene. DNA for the CDR3: TGTGCCAGCAATCCACAGGGAACCTCAGATACGCAGTATTTT. Translating gives CASNPQGTSDTQYF.

This clonotype turned up a few times. The chain combines TRBV29-1 with TRBJ1-1; possible D gene TRBD1, 5 bases. The CDR3 sequence is 16 residues long. V lost 0 bases and J 2 bases, leaving 16 bases between the germline ends. The germline V gene has CDR1 SQVTM and CDR2 ANQGSEA. CDR3 region: CSVEDPFGGTNTEAFF. The CDR3 DNA sequence: TGCAGCGTTGAAGACCCGTTTGGGGGGACTAACACTGAAGCTTTCTTT. Full variable domain (outside the CDR3, taken from reference TRBV29-1 and TRBJ1-1): SAVISQKPSRDICQRGTSLTIQCQVDSQVTMMFWYRQQPGQSLTLIATANQGSEATYESGFVIDKFPISRPNLTFSTLTVSNMSPEDSSIYLCSVEDPFGGTNTEAFFGQGTRLTVV.

This clonotype was observed a handful of times. The chain has TRBV7-9 and TRBJ1-3; 7 nucleotides align to TRBD1. There are 16 residues in the CDR3. CDR1 SEHNR and CDR2 FQNEAQ come from the germline V gene (reference sequence). The V and J ends lost 5 bases and 0 bases, in that order; junction bases with no gene match: 7. CDR3 region: CASSPGTVLSGNTIYF. CDR3 in DNA: TGTGCCAGCAGCCCTGGGACAGTGCTCTCTGGAAACACCATATATTTT. Looking up the rest from reference TRBV7-9 and TRBJ1-3 gives the full variable domain: DTGVSQNPRHKITKRGQNVTFRCDPISEHNRLYWYRQTLGQGPEFLTYFQNEAQLEKSRLLSDRFSAERPKGSFSTLEIQRTEQGDSAMYLCASSPGTVLSGNTIYFGEGSWLTVV.

This clonotype was counted only a few times. The rearrangement uses TRBV4-1 and TRBJ1-1, with D uncertain. The CDR3 loop spans 17 amino acids. V gave up 2 bases and J gave up 0 bases, with 16 bases separating them. Germline CDR1 is MGHRA and CDR2 is YSYEKL. This chain's CDR3 is CASSQPPEEGLNTEAFF. CDR3 DNA: TGCGCCAGCAGCCAACCCCCCGAAGAGGGCTTGAACACTGAAGCTTTCTTT.

The chain employs TRBV20-1 and TRBJ1-5, with a weak D call TRBD1 (5 bases). Per germline, CDR1 DFQATT and CDR2 SNEGSKA (reference sequence). V was cut by 5 bases and J by 2 bases, with 10 bases left in between. This CDR3 has 13 amino acids. The CDR3 nucleotides are TGCAGTGCTCAGGGAGGCGGCAATCAGCCCCAGCATTTT. Translation: CSAQGGGNQPQHF.

This clonotype was detected a few times. Just one base apart from a much larger clone, this may be a read error. The chain uses TRBV20-1 and TRBJ1-2; 7 bases fit TRBD1. V was pared by 4 bases and J by 4 bases, with 6 bases of the junction left unmatched. Germline CDR1 is DFQATT and CDR2 is SNEGSKA (reference sequence). The CDR3 has 13 residues. The CDR3 is CSAIAGQPYGYTF. DNA of the CDR3: TGCAGTGCTATTGCGGGACAGCCCTATGGCTACACCTTC.

The chain joins TRBV5-1 to TRBJ2-7; 10 bases are shared with TRBD1. V was pared by 4 bases and J by 2 bases, with 6 bases of the junction left unmatched. The germline CDR1 and CDR2 sequences are SGHRS and YFSETQ. CDR3 length: 15 residues. The CDR3 protein is CASSTGQGSPYEQYF. CDR3 nucleotide sequence: TGCGCCAGCAGCACGGGACAGGGGAGTCCCTACGAGCAGTACTTC.

This chain links TRBV6-5 with TRBJ2-3; TRBD1 or TRBD2 may be the D gene (5 bases each). V was pared by 5 bases and J by 2 bases, with 14 bases between. CDR3 length equals 15 residues. Germline V lookup: CDR1 MNHEY, CDR2 SVGAGI. CDR3 sequence (DNA): TGTGCCAGCAGTCCCCGCTTGGGGGACACAGATACGCAGTATTTT. Its protein is CASSPRLGDTDTQYF.

The table lists this clonotype with many counts. DNA of the CDR3: TGTGCCAGCTCGTCGAGCGCGGGGGTTAGGAATGAGCAGTTCTTC. This encodes CASSSSAGVRNEQFF. This chain uses TRBV7-3 with TRBJ2-1; 7 nucleotides match TRBD2. CDR3 size: 15 residues. Germline loops: CDR1 SGHTA, CDR2 FQGTGA. Unmatched junction bases numbered 14, after V lost 8 bases and J lost 7 bases. Drawing the rest from reference TRBV7-3 and TRBJ2-1, the complete variable domain is GAGVSQTPSNKVTEKGKYVELRCDPISGHTALYWYRQSLGQGPEFLIYFQGTGAADDSGLPNDRFFAVRPEGSVSTLKIQRTERGDSAVYLCASSSSAGVRNEQFFGPGTRLTVL.

The V call is TRBV29-1, the J call TRBJ2-3, with TRBD1 matching over 9 bases. CDR3 length: 13 amino acids. V shed 4 bases, J shed 3 bases, and the junction held 2 bases outside the gene matches. The germline V gene has CDR1 SQVTM and CDR2 ANQGSEA. This CDR3 is CSVVGTGTDTQYF. CDR3 nucleotides: TGCAGCGTTGTAGGGACAGGGACAGATACGCAGTATTTT.

The chain employs TRBV3-1 and TRBJ2-7; D not certain. V was shortened by 1 base and J by 3 bases, with 10 bases between the two germline ends. Germline V gene sequence: CDR1 LGHDT, CDR2 YNNKEL (reference sequence). This CDR3 spans 14 amino acids. For the CDR3, the DNA is TGTGCCAGCAGCCAAGTCCACGGAAACTACGAGCAGTACTTC. It encodes CASSQVHGNYEQYF.

The genes are TRBV20-1 and TRBJ2-3; 9 nucleotides agree with TRBD1. The germline V gene encodes CDR1 DFQATT and CDR2 SNEGSKA (reference sequence). Trimming removed 4 bases from V and 3 bases from J; junction bases left unmatched: 5. This CDR3 contains 14 residues. The CDR3 spells CSAISDRGTDTQYF. The CDR3 region has the DNA TGCAGTGCTATTTCCGACAGGGGGACAGATACGCAGTATTTT.

The chain uses TRBV7-2 and TRBJ2-7, with D perhaps matching TRBD1 (6 bases). The CDR3 spans 15 residues. Germline V CDR1 and CDR2: SGHTA, FQGNSA. Trimming removed 2 bases from V and 2 bases from J, with 13 bases in between. The CDR3 region has the DNA TGTGCCAGCAGCTTAAGGCCCCAGGGGCCCTACGAGCAGTACTTC. Amino acid sequence: CASSLRPQGPYEQYF.

The chain uses TRBV7-9 and TRBJ2-3, with 11 bases aligning to TRBD2. This CDR3 has 16 residues. Germline CDR1 is SEHNR and CDR2 is FQNEAQ (reference sequence). The V gene end was trimmed by 1 base and the J gene end by 5 bases; junction bases not matched to a gene: 5. Written as DNA, the CDR3 is TGTGCCAGCAGCTTAGGTAGCGGGAGGGCCCGAGATACGCAGTATTTT. This sequence encodes CASSLGSGRARDTQYF. The full variable domain, in which reference TRBV7-9 and TRBJ2-3 provide the parts outside the CDR3, is DTGVSQNPRHKITKRGQNVTFRCDPISEHNRLYWYRQTLGQGPEFLTYFQNEAQLEKSRLLSDRFSAERPKGSFSTLEIQRTEQGDSAMYLCASSLGSGRARDTQYFGPGTRLTVL.

The table lists this clonotype with a few counts. The chain couples TRBV20-1 to TRBJ1-5; 7 positions agree with TRBD1. The length of the CDR3 is 14 residues. Germline V CDR1 and CDR2: DFQATT, SNEGSKA (reference sequence). J gave up 3 bases and V 5 bases, and 7 bases lay outside the gene matches. The CDR3 DNA follows: TGCAGTGCTCTAACCGGGACAGTCAATCAGCCCCAGCATTTT. Its protein is CSALTGTVNQPQHF.

This rearrangement joins TRBV5-6 to TRBJ1-2, with D possibly being TRBD1 (6 bases). Germline values: CDR1 SGHDT, CDR2 YYEEEE. V was clipped by 2 bases and J by 4 bases, with 12 bases between them. The CDR3 runs to 14 residues. The CDR3 sequence is CASSFGGLSYGYTF. The CDR3 DNA is TGTGCCAGCAGCTTCGGGGGGCTTAGCTATGGCTACACCTTC.